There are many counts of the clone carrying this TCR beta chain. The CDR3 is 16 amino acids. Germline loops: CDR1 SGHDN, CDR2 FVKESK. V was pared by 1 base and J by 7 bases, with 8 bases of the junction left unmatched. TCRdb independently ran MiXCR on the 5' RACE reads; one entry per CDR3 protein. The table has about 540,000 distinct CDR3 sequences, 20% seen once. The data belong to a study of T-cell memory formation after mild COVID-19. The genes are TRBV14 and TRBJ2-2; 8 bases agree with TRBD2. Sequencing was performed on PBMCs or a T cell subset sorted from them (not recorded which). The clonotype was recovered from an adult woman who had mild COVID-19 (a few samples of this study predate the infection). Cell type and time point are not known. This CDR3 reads CASSQVGTSSVGELFF. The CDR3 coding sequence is TGTGCCAGCAGCCAAGTCGGGACTAGTTCGGTCGGGGAGCTGTTTTTT. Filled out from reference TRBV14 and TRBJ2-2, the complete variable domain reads EAGVTQFPSHSVIEKGQTVTLRCDPISGHDNLYWYRRVMGKEIKFLLHFVKESKQDESGMPNNRFLAERTGGTYSTLKVQPAELEDSGVYFCASSQVGTSSVGELFFGEGSRLTVL.